This record covers a single T cell receptor (beta chain). The data derive from a study of blood T cell repertoires in COVID-19. Study in general: From the United States, Italy and Spain came samples of acute and convalescent COVID-19. T cells, B-cell-depleted T cells, or PBMCs supplied cDNA or gDNA.

There are 16 residues in the CDR3. The germline V gene has CDR1 SGHTA and CDR2 FQGNSA. V lost 3 bases and J lost 5; bases outside the gene matches: 10. Original methodology: Amplifying reference gene primers gave estimates of nucleated cell counts. The protocol was immunoSEQ multiplex PCR, while the TCRdb copy is restricted to in-frame clones and leaves out a portion. Clone size and V and J calls were adopted from that table, with D and trimming inferred from the DNA. This table has 55,000 or so clones, about 90% appearing once. The source is a man aged 60-69 years with active or convalescent COVID-19. Sample: peripheral blood. The chain is built from TRBV7-2 and TRBJ2-3, with 8 positions matching TRBD2. CDR3 in DNA: TGTGCCAGCAGCTTTTGGGGGCGGGGGGCCCTAGATACGCAGTATTTT. Protein sequence: CASSFWGRGALDTQYF.